Following are 28 T cell receptor beta chains from one sample sequenced in a study of early T cells in non-severe SARS-CoV-2 infection. A single record per CDR3 protein comes from TCRdb applying MiXCR to the 5' RACE reads. The repertoire consists of approximately 71,000 distinct CDR3 sequences, with about 12% occurring once and the leading ten covering about 5%. Material: whole blood. The receptor source for this set is an adult who was a healthcare worker with PCR-confirmed SARS-CoV-2 infection or an uninfected control (not recorded which).

There are a few counts of this clonotype. This chain uses TRBV11-3 with TRBJ2-1, with D perhaps being TRBD1 or TRBD2 (6 bases each). The germline V gene has CDR1 SGHNT and CDR2 YENEEA. The CDR3 is made up of 12 amino acids. V lost 7 bases, J lost 9 bases, and 13 bases lay in between. The CDR3 DNA sequence: TGTGCCAGCACCACAGAGGGGGGTGAGCAGTTCTTC. As protein: CASTTEGGEQFF.

A note on this clonotype: A much larger clone lies a single base off, so this may be a read error. A read error is likely, as this CDR3 ends without the conserved phenylalanine or tryptophan. The chain recombines TRBV28 with TRBJ2-7; 10 nucleotides match TRBD1. Trimming removed 6 bases from V and 5 bases from J; junction bases left unmatched: 10. The CDR3 covers 15 residues. CDR1 and CDR2 (germline): MDHEN, SYDVKM. The CDR3 DNA reads as TGTGCCAGCAGCCTACCAGGGACAGGGGACCACGAGCAGTACTAC. This sequence encodes CASSLPGTGDHEQYY.

This chain uses TRBV6-5 with TRBJ1-2, with no clear D. Trimming left V 2 bases short and J 9 bases short, with 7 bases between. This CDR3 is built from 11 residues. Germline V gene data show CDR1 as MNHEY and CDR2 as SVGAGI. The CDR3 reads CASSYAGSYTF. The CDR3 region has the DNA TGTGCCAGCAGTTACGCCGGGAGCTACACCTTC.

This clonotype was counted ten times or more. The chain couples TRBV6-5 to TRBJ1-2; unclear D gene. Trimming cost V 5 bases and J 0 bases, with 13 bases left between them. Germline-derived CDR1 and CDR2 are MNHEY and SVGAGI. The CDR3 is 15 amino acids. CDR3 protein: CASSRLVGPNYGYTF. The CDR3 DNA reads TGTGCCAGCAGTCGCCTGGTTGGACCTAACTATGGCTACACCTTC.

This clonotype was counted ten times or more. The chain joins TRBV7-6 to TRBJ2-1, with 14 nucleotides matching TRBD2. Germline CDR1 reads SGHVS; CDR2 reads FNYEAQ. The CDR3 has 15 amino acids. With 2 bases clipped from V and 10 bases from J, the junction kept 4 bases outside the gene matches. CDR3 nucleotide sequence: TGTGCCAGCAGCTTAAGGACTAGCGGGGGGCACGAGCAGTTCTTC. It translates to CASSLRTSGGHEQFF.

This clonotype was detected only a few times. The V gene is TRBV10-3, the J gene TRBJ2-3, with D perhaps TRBD2 (5 bases). The CDR3 contains 13 residues. CDR1 and CDR2 (germline): ENHRY, SYGVKD. Trimming cost V 6 bases and J 0 bases, with 7 bases left between them. CDR3 coding DNA: TGTGCCATCAGAAGCGGCAGCACAGATACGCAGTATTTT. Protein sequence: CAIRSGSTDTQYF.

The chain joins TRBV4-1 to TRBJ2-3, with 7 bases identical to TRBD2. Germline V CDR1 and CDR2: MGHRA, YSYEKL. CDR3 length equals 15 residues. The ends lost 2 bases at V and 5 bases at J; junction bases unmatched: 7. CDR3 protein: CASSQLAEGGDTQYF. CDR3 sequence (DNA): TGCGCCAGCAGCCAACTAGCGGAGGGAGGAGATACGCAGTATTTT.

This clonotype came up many times. The chain is built from TRBV20-1 and TRBJ2-5; 9 nucleotides match TRBD2. This CDR3 has 15 residues. Trimming removed 4 bases from V and 2 bases from J; junction bases left unmatched: 8. CDR1 is DFQATT and CDR2 is SNEGSKA in the germline V gene (reference sequence). DNA of the CDR3: TGCAGTGCTACCTTAGCGGGGGCCATTCAAGAGACCCAGTACTTC. The encoded protein is CSATLAGAIQETQYF.

V gene TRBV7-9 combines with J gene TRBJ2-2; D ambiguous. V was pared by 3 bases and J by 5 bases, with 10 bases between. CDR1 and CDR2 from the germline V gene are SEHNR and FQNEAQ (reference sequence). This CDR3 spans 14 amino acids. CDR3 loop: CASSLAESTGELFF. The CDR3 DNA reads TGTGCCAGCAGCTTGGCAGAGTCGACCGGGGAGCTGTTTTTT.

This clonotype was seen a handful of times. The chain couples TRBV27 to TRBJ2-3; tentative D call: TRBD2 (5 bases). Trimming took 4 bases from V and 4 from J, leaving 9 bases between them. CDR3 length: 13 amino acids. The germline V gene encodes CDR1 MNHEY and CDR2 SMNVEV (reference sequence). The CDR3 loop is CASSSQRSDTQYF. In nucleotides, the CDR3 is TGTGCCAGCAGTTCCCAGCGGTCAGATACGCAGTATTTT.

This clonotype was observed a few times. The CDR3 nucleotides are TGCAGTGTTAGGGGGGGGATGCGGAACACTGAAGCTTTCTTT. It translates to CSVRGGMRNTEAFF. The chain carries TRBV20-1 and TRBJ1-1; perhaps TRBD1 as D (6 bases). Germline lookup yields CDR1 DFQATT and CDR2 SNEGSKA (reference sequence). Between the trimmed V and J ends, which lost 7 bases and 1 base, there was a span of 16 bases. This CDR3 has 14 residues.

In regard to this clonotype: This clone may be a read error of a much larger clone one base away. The DNA for the CDR3 is TGTGTCAGCAGTTTGGGTGTGGGTTCTGTCTTAGAGACCCAGTACTTC. This codes for CVSSLGVGSVLETQYF. The J gene is TRBJ2-5, the V gene TRBV28; D is unresolved. CDR3 size: 16 residues. The germline V gene encodes CDR1 MDHEN and CDR2 SYDVKM.

There are a few counts of this clonotype. The chain combines TRBV20-1 with TRBJ2-2; TRBD1 might be the D (6 bases). Per germline, CDR1 DFQATT and CDR2 SNEGSKA (reference sequence). This CDR3 has 13 residues. V lost 6 bases and J lost 5, with 13 bases in between. CDR3 sequence: CSAHGTPTGELFF. DNA of the CDR3: TGCAGTGCCCACGGGACACCTACCGGGGAGCTGTTTTTT.

This clonotype was seen many times. The chain uses TRBV19 and TRBJ2-2; D is ambiguous. Germline V gene sequence: CDR1 LNHDA, CDR2 SQIVND (reference sequence). V was shortened by 5 bases and J by 6 bases, with 16 bases between the two germline ends. The CDR3 extends over 15 amino acids. CDR3 in DNA: TGTGCCAGTAGTCAACCCTCGATAGCCCCCGGGGAGCTGTTTTTT. This codes for CASSQPSIAPGELFF. Filled out from reference TRBV19 and TRBJ2-2, the complete variable domain reads DGGITQSPKYLFRKEGQNVTLSCEQNLNHDAMYWYRQDPGQGLRLIYYSQIVNDFQKGDIAEGYSVSREKKESFPLTVTSAQKNPTAFYLCASSQPSIAPGELFFGEGSRLTVL.

This clonotype showed up many times. The gene calls are TRBV18 and TRBJ1-1; TRBD1 matches at 12 bases. Germline values: CDR1 KGHSH, CDR2 LQKENI. Trimming removed 3 bases from V and 10 bases from J; junction bases left unmatched: 3. The length of the CDR3 is 13 residues. The CDR3 sequence: CASSPGTGGRAFF. In DNA, the CDR3 is TGTGCCAGCTCACCCGGGACAGGGGGCAGAGCTTTCTTT. Full variable domain (outside the CDR3, taken from reference TRBV18 and TRBJ1-1): NAGVMQNPRHLVRRRGQEARLRCSPMKGHSHVYWYRQLPEEGLKFMVYLQKENIIDESGMPKERFSAEFPKEGPSILRIQQVVRGDSAAYFCASSPGTGGRAFFGQGTRLTVV.

This clonotype appeared many times. This sequence joins TRBV28 and TRBJ2-7, with 9 bases that match TRBD2. This CDR3 comprises 16 residues. Germline V gene lookup returns CDR1 MDHEN and CDR2 SYDVKM. V gave up 4 bases and J gave up 2 bases; unmatched junction bases: 9. The CDR3 region has the DNA TGTGCCAGCAGTTCCCCTAGCGGGAAAGGGGCCTACGAGCAGTACTTC. It yields the protein CASSSPSGKGAYEQYF.

This clonotype was picked up many times. The rearrangement links TRBV7-9 to TRBJ2-5, with D perhaps being TRBD1 or TRBD2 (5 bases each). V was shortened by 3 bases and J by 7 bases, with 21 bases between the two germline ends. This CDR3 is built from 16 residues. Germline V gene lookup returns CDR1 SEHNR and CDR2 FQNEAQ (reference sequence). This chain's CDR3 is CASSLSGDPQRGTQYF. The CDR3, as DNA: TGTGCCAGCAGCTTGAGTGGGGACCCCCAAAGGGGGACCCAGTACTTC.

The sample holds a few counts of this clonotype. CDR3 sequence: CAGSRGFSYEQYF. The CDR3 nucleotides are TGTGCCGGGTCACGCGGGTTTTCCTACGAGCAGTACTTC. This rearrangement joins TRBV2 to TRBJ2-7; a weak D match, TRBD2 (5 bases). The CDR3 length is 13 residues. The germline V gene has CDR1 SNHLY and CDR2 FYNNEI. V was shortened by 11 bases and J by 1 base, with 15 bases between the two germline ends.

This clonotype has just a few counts. This chain links TRBV2 with TRBJ2-7, with 7 bases lining up with TRBD1. Germline V CDR1 and CDR2: SNHLY, FYNNEI. V lost 7 bases, J lost 3 bases, and 3 bases stayed unmatched. The CDR3 runs 12 residues. Here the CDR3 reads CASTRDSYEQYF. The CDR3 bases are TGTGCCAGCACTCGGGACAGCTACGAGCAGTACTTC.

In its sample, this clonotype was seen many times. The chain recombines TRBV6-6 with TRBJ2-1, with 7 bases that match TRBD2. Germline V CDR1 and CDR2: MNHNY, SVGAGI (reference sequence). The trim removed 0 bases at V and 10 bases at J, leaving 15 bases unmatched. The CDR3 is 17 amino acids. The CDR3 loop is CASSYSVLQRDRNEQFF. The CDR3 DNA follows: TGTGCCAGCAGTTACTCGGTTCTTCAGCGGGATCGCAACGAGCAGTTCTTC.

This clonotype was counted between two and nine times. This chain connects TRBV20-1 to TRBJ2-3; 10 bases agree with TRBD2. Germline V gene data show CDR1 as DFQATT and CDR2 as SNEGSKA (reference sequence). CDR3 size: 14 residues. J was trimmed by 7 bases and V by 6 bases; bases with no gene match: 10. CDR3 nucleotides: TGCAGTGCCAGGACTAGCGGCGTAGGCCATACGCAGTATTTT. Translating it yields CSARTSGVGHTQYF.

This clonotype was seen at least ten times. The rearrangement links TRBV7-8 to TRBJ1-5; D may be TRBD1 (5 bases). Per the germline V gene, CDR1 is SGHVS and CDR2 is FQNEAQ. This CDR3 comprises 17 residues. Trimming left V 1 base short and J 0 bases short, with 13 bases between. The CDR3 loop is CASSLVGGLTSNQPQHF. The CDR3 nucleotides read TGTGCCAGCAGCTTAGTTGGGGGGTTGACTAGCAATCAGCCCCAGCATTTT.

This clonotype was counted at least ten times. The genes are TRBV12-3 or TRBV12-4 and TRBJ2-3; 8 bases align to TRBD1. The J segment lost 5 bases and the V segment lost 7 bases, leaving 14 bases of the junction unmatched. This CDR3 is built from 16 residues. The CDR3 region is CASTPSGQGIVDTQYF. The CDR3 DNA reads TGTGCCAGCACCCCTAGTGGACAGGGCATCGTAGATACGCAGTATTTT.

This clonotype was counted between two and nine times. The gene calls are TRBV29-1 and TRBJ2-2; the match to TRBD1 covers 8 bases. V dropped 0 bases and J dropped 7; count of bases not matched to a gene: 7. CDR1 and CDR2 (germline): SQVTM, ANQGSEA. The CDR3 length is 15 residues. CDR3 loop: CSVEDLGQGGGELFF. In DNA form, the CDR3 reads TGCAGCGTTGAAGACCTCGGACAGGGTGGCGGGGAGCTGTTTTTT.

In its sample, this clonotype was seen a few times. CDR3 sequence: CASAGGPSPGTQYF. The CDR3 DNA follows: TGTGCCAGCGCGGGAGGGCCGAGTCCAGGGACGCAGTATTTT. The rearrangement joins TRBV6-5 to TRBJ2-3; 9 positions match TRBD2. There are 14 residues in the CDR3. V lost 8 bases and J lost 9; bases outside the gene matches: 12. Germline CDR1 and CDR2: MNHEY and SVGAGI.

This clonotype was observed many times. V usage is TRBV29-1 and J usage is TRBJ2-7, with TRBD2 identical over 8 bases. This CDR3 has 15 amino acids. The V gene's germline CDR1 is SQVTM and CDR2 ANQGSEA. The trim removed 1 base at V and 6 bases at J, leaving 11 bases unmatched. The CDR3 spells CSVEVAGREGFEQYF. The CDR3 nucleotides read TGCAGCGTTGAAGTCGCGGGCCGGGAGGGTTTCGAGCAGTACTTC.

The table lists this clonotype with a few counts. V gene TRBV7-9 combines with J gene TRBJ2-1, with 7 positions matching TRBD1. Germline loops: CDR1 SEHNR, CDR2 FQNEAQ (reference sequence). The CDR3 extends over 15 amino acids. Trimming removed 5 bases from V and 3 bases from J; junction bases left unmatched: 7. The CDR3 DNA is TGTGCCAGCAGCCCCCCCGGGACAGTCTACAATGAGCAGTTCTTC. Its protein product is CASSPPGTVYNEQFF.

This clonotype has ten or more counts. V usage is TRBV7-9 and J usage is TRBJ1-4, with D possibly matching TRBD1 (5 bases). CDR3 length: 14 amino acids. The V end lost 2 bases, the J end lost 7 bases, and 11 bases lay between the germline ends. Germline CDR1 reads SEHNR; CDR2 reads FQNEAQ (reference sequence). CDR3 nucleotide sequence: TGTGCCAGCAGCTTAATTGGACACTTTGAAAAACTGTTTTTT. Its protein product is CASSLIGHFEKLFF.